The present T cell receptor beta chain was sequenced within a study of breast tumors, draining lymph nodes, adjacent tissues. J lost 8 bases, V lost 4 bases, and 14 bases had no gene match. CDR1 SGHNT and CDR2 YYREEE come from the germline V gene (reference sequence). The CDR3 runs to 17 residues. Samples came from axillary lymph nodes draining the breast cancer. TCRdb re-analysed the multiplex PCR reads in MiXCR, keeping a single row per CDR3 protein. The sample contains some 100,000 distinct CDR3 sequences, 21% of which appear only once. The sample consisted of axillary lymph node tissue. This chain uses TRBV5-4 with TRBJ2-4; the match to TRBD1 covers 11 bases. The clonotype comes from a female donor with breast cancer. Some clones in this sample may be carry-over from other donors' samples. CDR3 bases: TGTGCCAGCAGCCTAGGACGGGGCGGGACAGGGGGGTACATTCAGTACTTC. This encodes CASSLGRGGTGGYIQYF.